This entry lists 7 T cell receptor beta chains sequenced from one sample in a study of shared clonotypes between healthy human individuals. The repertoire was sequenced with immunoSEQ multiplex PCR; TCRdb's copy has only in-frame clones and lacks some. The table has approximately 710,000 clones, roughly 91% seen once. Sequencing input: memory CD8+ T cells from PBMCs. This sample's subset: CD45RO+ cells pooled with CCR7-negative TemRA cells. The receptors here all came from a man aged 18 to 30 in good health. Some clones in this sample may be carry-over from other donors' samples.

The DNA for the CDR3 is TGTGCCAGCAGTACAGGGGGCTGGGGGGAGCTGTTTTTT. This sequence encodes CASSTGGWGELFF. The V gene is TRBV27, the J gene TRBJ2-2, with 9 bases aligning to TRBD1. J gave up 8 bases and V 5 bases, and 3 bases lay outside the gene matches. Germline CDR1 MNHEY, CDR2 SMNVEV (reference sequence). The CDR3 spans 13 residues.

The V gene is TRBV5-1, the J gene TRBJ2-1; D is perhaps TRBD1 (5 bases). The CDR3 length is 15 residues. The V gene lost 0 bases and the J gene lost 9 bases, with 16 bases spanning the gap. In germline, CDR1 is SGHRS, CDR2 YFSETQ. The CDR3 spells CASSLVSRDGGEQFF. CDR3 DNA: TGCGCCAGCAGCTTGGTGTCCAGGGATGGCGGTGAGCAGTTCTTC.

The CDR3 loop is CASSSMGLARETQYF. As DNA, the CDR3 is TGTGCCAGTAGTTCCATGGGACTAGCAAGGGAGACCCAGTACTTC. The chain joins TRBV19 to TRBJ2-5; 9 bases agree with TRBD2. This CDR3 is 15 amino acids long. The V and J ends lost 5 bases and 5 bases, in that order; junction bases with no gene match: 9. CDR1 and CDR2 from the germline V gene are LNHDA and SQIVND (reference sequence). Looking up the rest from reference TRBV19 and TRBJ2-5 gives the full variable domain: DGGITQSPKYLFRKEGQNVTLSCEQNLNHDAMYWYRQDPGQGLRLIYYSQIVNDFQKGDIAEGYSVSREKKESFPLTVTSAQKNPTAFYLCASSSMGLARETQYFGPGTRLLVL.

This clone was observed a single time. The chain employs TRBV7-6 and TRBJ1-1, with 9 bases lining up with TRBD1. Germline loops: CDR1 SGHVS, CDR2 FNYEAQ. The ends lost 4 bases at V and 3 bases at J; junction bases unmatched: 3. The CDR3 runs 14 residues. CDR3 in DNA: TGTGCCAGCAGCTCTCGGACAGGGGACACTGAAGCTTTCTTT. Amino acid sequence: CASSSRTGDTEAFF. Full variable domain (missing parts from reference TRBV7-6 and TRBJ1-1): GAGVSQSPRYKVTKRGQDVALRCDPISGHVSLYWYRQALGQGPEFLTYFNYEAQQDKSGLPNDRFSAERPEGSISTLTIQRTEQRDSAMYRCASSSRTGDTEAFFGQGTRLTVV.

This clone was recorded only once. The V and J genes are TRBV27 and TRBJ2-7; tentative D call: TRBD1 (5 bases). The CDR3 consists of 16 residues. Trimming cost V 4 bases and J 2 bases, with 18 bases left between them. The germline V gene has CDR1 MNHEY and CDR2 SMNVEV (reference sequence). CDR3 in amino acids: CASSSLPFDSTYEQYF. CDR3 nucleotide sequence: TGTGCCAGCAGTTCACTCCCCTTCGACAGCACCTACGAGCAGTACTTC.

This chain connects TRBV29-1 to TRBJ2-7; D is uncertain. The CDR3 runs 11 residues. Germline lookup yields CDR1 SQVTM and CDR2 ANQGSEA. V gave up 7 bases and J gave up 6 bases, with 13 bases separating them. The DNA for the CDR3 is TGCAGCGCCCACGTTGGTGGCGAGCAGTACTTC. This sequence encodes CSAHVGGEQYF.

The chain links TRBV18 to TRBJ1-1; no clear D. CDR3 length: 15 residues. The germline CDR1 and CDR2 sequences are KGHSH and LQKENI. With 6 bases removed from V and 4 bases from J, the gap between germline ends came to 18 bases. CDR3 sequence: CASSPPNGVRTEAFF. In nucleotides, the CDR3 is TGTGCCAGCTCGCCCCCTAATGGGGTCCGCACTGAAGCTTTCTTT. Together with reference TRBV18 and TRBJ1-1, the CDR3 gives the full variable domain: NAGVMQNPRHLVRRRGQEARLRCSPMKGHSHVYWYRQLPEEGLKFMVYLQKENIIDESGMPKERFSAEFPKEGPSILRIQQVVRGDSAAYFCASSPPNGVRTEAFFGQGTRLTVV.